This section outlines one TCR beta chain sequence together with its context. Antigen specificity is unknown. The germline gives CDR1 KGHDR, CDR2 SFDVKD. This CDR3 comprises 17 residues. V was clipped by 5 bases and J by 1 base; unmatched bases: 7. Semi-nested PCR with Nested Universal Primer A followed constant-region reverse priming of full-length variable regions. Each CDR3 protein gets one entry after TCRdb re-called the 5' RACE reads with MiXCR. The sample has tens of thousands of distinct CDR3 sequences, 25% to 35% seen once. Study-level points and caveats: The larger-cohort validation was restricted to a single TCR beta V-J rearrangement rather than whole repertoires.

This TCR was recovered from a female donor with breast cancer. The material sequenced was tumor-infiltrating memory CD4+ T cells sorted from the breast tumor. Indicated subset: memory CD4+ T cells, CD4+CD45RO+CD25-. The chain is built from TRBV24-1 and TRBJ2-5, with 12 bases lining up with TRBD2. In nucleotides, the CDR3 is TGTGCCACCAGTGTCGCTAGCGGGAGGGGTGGCCAAGAGACCCAGTACTTC. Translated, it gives CATSVASGRGGQETQYF.